One and the same sample provided the 16 T cell receptor beta chains below, sequenced in a study of graft-versus-host responses after intestinal transplantation. TCRdb keeps only in-frame clones here, not all; method: immunoSEQ multiplex PCR. There are more than 85,000 clones in the sample; roughly 80% occur only once, and 0.8% to 0.9% lies in the top ten. The antigens for these receptors are not known. The sequenced sample was unstimulated CD4+ T cells sorted from spleen or lymph node cells, obtained before intestinal transplant. Receptor source: a human donor who received an intestinal transplant.

This clone showed up just once. The chain joins TRBV4-1 to TRBJ1-2, with D perhaps matching TRBD1 (6 bases). Trimming pared 4 bases from V and 4 bases from J, leaving 16 bases between. The CDR3 has 15 residues. Looked up from germline, CDR1 is MGHRA and CDR2 is YSYEKL. For the CDR3, the DNA is TGCGCCAGCAGCCGACCCGGACAGATGGGCTATGGCTACACCTTC. Translating gives CASSRPGQMGYGYTF.

In this sample, this clone turned up a few times. CDR3 sequence (DNA): TGCGCCAGCACCCGCTCGGCTAGCGATAGCACAGATACGCAGTATTTT. As protein: CASTRSASDSTDTQYF. This rearrangement joins TRBV4-1 to TRBJ2-3; tentatively, D is TRBD2 (6 bases). Per germline, CDR1 MGHRA and CDR2 YSYEKL. Deletions cut 7 bases from V and 0 bases from J, with 17 bases between. This CDR3 is 16 amino acids long.

This rearrangement joins TRBV28 to TRBJ1-6, with 7 nucleotides matching TRBD1. Unmatched junction bases numbered 11, after V lost 6 bases and J lost 9 bases. The CDR3 extends over 15 amino acids. Per germline, CDR1 MDHEN and CDR2 SYDVKM. Here the CDR3 DNA reads TGTGCCAGCAGCCCCGCTGGAGGGGGCCGTTCACCCCTCCACTTT. Its translation is CASSPAGGGRSPLHF.

This chain connects TRBV6-1 to TRBJ1-6; tentative D call: TRBD1 (6 bases). The CDR3 spans 14 residues. Trimming removed 4 bases at V and 8 bases at J, with 12 bases between. Germline CDR1 and CDR2: MNHNS and SASEGT. The CDR3 region is CASSGTAEDSPLHF. The CDR3 nucleotides read TGTGCCAGCAGTGGGACAGCTGAGGATTCACCCCTCCACTTT.

V gene TRBV7-2 combines with J gene TRBJ2-7; the match to TRBD2 covers 9 bases. V lost 3 bases, J lost 3 bases, and 6 bases stayed unmatched. The length of the CDR3 is 15 residues. The germline CDR1 and CDR2 sequences are SGHTA and FQGNSA. The CDR3 nucleotides read TGTGCCAGCAGCTTTTCGGGACTAGCTAGCTACGAGCAGTACTTC. Its protein product is CASSFSGLASYEQYF.

This clone has just one count. The chain links TRBV15 to TRBJ1-2; the D is unclear. Trimming removed 0 bases at V and 3 bases at J, with 14 bases between. Germline CDR1 reads LNHNV; CDR2 reads YYDKDF (reference sequence). The CDR3 is made up of 16 amino acids. The CDR3 DNA reads TGTGCCACCAGCAGAGATCAACAGACCCCTCACTATGGCTACACCTTC. Protein: CATSRDQQTPHYGYTF.

The count of this clone is one. This rearrangement joins TRBV14 to TRBJ2-2; D possibly corresponds to TRBD2 (6 bases). This CDR3 has 17 residues. The germline CDR1 and CDR2 sequences are SGHDN and FVKESK. Trimming stripped 1 base from V and 4 bases from J, with 16 bases between. CDR3 region: CASSQGFRLVGTGELFF. CDR3 nucleotides: TGTGCCAGCAGCCAAGGGTTCAGACTAGTGGGCACCGGGGAGCTGTTTTTT.

This rearrangement joins TRBV7-3 to TRBJ2-5; 7 nucleotides line up with TRBD2. CDR3 length: 16 residues. After removal of 2 bases from V and 5 bases from J, the junction contained 11 bases not matched to a gene. Germline CDR1 reads SGHTA; CDR2 reads FQGTGA. CDR3 in DNA: TGTGCCAGCAGCTTAGCTGGACTAGGTGGGCGGGAGACCCAGTACTTC. It translates to CASSLAGLGGRETQYF.

The chain has TRBV7-2 and TRBJ1-1, with D perhaps matching TRBD1 (5 bases). CDR1 is SGHTA, CDR2 FQGNSA, per germline. This CDR3 region has 14 residues. The V end lost 5 bases, the J end lost 4 bases, and 14 bases lay between the germline ends. The CDR3 loop is CASSTQERGTEAFF. Written as DNA, the CDR3 is TGTGCCAGCAGCACACAGGAAAGGGGCACTGAAGCTTTCTTT.

The chain combines TRBV28 with TRBJ2-1; the D gene is possibly TRBD2 (6 bases). The CDR3 sequence is 15 residues long. V gave up 2 bases and J gave up 2 bases, with 10 bases separating them. In germline, CDR1 is MDHEN, CDR2 SYDVKM. The CDR3 DNA reads as TGTGCCAGCAGTTTAAGGGGAGGCGCCTACAATGAGCAGTTCTTC. Amino acids: CASSLRGGAYNEQFF. Together with reference TRBV28 and TRBJ2-1, the CDR3 gives the full variable domain: DVKVTQSSRYLVKRTGEKVFLECVQDMDHENMFWYRQDPGLGLRLIYFSYDVKMKEKGDIPEGYSVSREKKERFSLILESASTNQTSMYLCASSLRGGAYNEQFFGPGTRLTVL.

This chain uses TRBV28 with TRBJ2-1, with 9 nucleotides matching TRBD1. With 3 bases clipped from V and 9 bases from J, the junction kept 12 bases outside the gene matches. The CDR3 is made up of 16 amino acids. The germline CDR1 and CDR2 sequences are MDHEN and SYDVKM. The CDR3 DNA follows: TGTGCCAGCAGTTTGCCGGGACAGGGCAGAGAGAGTGAGCAGTTCTTC. As protein: CASSLPGQGRESEQFF.

The J gene is TRBJ2-1, the V gene TRBV4-2; D is perhaps TRBD2 (7 bases). Germline-derived CDR1 and CDR2 are LGHNA and YNFKEQ. Trimming shortened V by 0 bases and J by 7 bases, and 16 bases separated the two germline ends. CDR3 length: 16 amino acids. CDR3 amino acids: CASSQEVRGGKNEQFF. In nucleotides, the CDR3 is TGTGCCAGCAGCCAAGAGGTCAGGGGAGGGAAAAATGAGCAGTTCTTC.

The rearrangement joins TRBV29-1 to TRBJ2-6; D unresolved. Trimming cost V 4 bases and J 4 bases, with 14 bases left between them. The CDR3 runs to 15 residues. Germline values: CDR1 SQVTM, CDR2 ANQGSEA. DNA of the CDR3: TGCAGCGTTGGGTTCAGTGCCCGCGGGGCCAACGTCCTGACTTTC. As protein: CSVGFSARGANVLTF.

The chain uses TRBV10-1 and TRBJ2-5; D possibly corresponds to TRBD2 (5 bases). Germline loops: CDR1 WNHNN, CDR2 SYGVQD (reference sequence). CDR3 size: 14 residues. Trimming took off 0 bases at V and 2 bases at J, with 7 bases between the two ends. The CDR3 loop is CASSESPGQETQYF. CDR3 nucleotide sequence: TGCGCCAGCAGTGAGTCTCCGGGACAAGAGACCCAGTACTTC.

In its sample, this clone was seen a few times. The rearrangement links TRBV29-1 to TRBJ2-3, with 9 bases fitting TRBD2. In germline, CDR1 is SQVTM, CDR2 ANQGSEA. V dropped 4 bases and J dropped 2; count of bases not matched to a gene: 4. The CDR3 is 14 residues long. CDR3 nucleotides: TGCAGCGTTGCAGCGGGGGGTCACACAGATACGCAGTATTTT. Its translation: CSVAAGGHTDTQYF.

The genes are TRBV6-5 and TRBJ2-5; 8 bases map to TRBD1. The ends lost 4 bases at V and 5 bases at J; junction bases unmatched: 6. Germline V gene data show CDR1 as MNHEY and CDR2 as SVGAGI. CDR3 length equals 14 residues. CDR3 in DNA: TGTGCCAGCAGTTTACAGGGGGTACGGGAGACCCAGTACTTC. Protein: CASSLQGVRETQYF.